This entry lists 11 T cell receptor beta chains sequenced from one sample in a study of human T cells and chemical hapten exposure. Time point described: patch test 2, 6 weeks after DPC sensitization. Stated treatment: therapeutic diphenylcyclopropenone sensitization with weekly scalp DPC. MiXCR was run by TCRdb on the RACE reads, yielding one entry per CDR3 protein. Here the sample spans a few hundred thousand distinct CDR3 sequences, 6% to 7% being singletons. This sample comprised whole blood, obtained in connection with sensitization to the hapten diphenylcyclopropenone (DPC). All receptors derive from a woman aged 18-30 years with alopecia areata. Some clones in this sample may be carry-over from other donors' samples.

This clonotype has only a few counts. The CDR3 spells CASRSGSGGRLENEQFF. CDR3 DNA sequence: TGTGCCAGCAGATCAGGGAGCGGGGGGCGCCTTGAGAATGAGCAGTTCTTC. The rearrangement joins TRBV6-2 or TRBV6-3 to TRBJ2-1, with 9 bases matching TRBD2. V lost 6 bases to trimming and J lost 7 bases; unmatched junction nucleotides: 16. CDR1 and CDR2 from the germline V gene are MNHEY and SVGEGT. The CDR3 spans 17 residues.

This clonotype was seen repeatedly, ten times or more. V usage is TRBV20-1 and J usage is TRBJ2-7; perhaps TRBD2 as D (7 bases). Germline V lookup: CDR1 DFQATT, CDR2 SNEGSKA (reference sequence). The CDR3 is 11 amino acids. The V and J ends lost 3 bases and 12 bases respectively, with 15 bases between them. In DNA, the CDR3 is TGCAGTGCTAGGGGGGCGGGAGATCGGTACTTC. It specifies CSARGAGDRYF.

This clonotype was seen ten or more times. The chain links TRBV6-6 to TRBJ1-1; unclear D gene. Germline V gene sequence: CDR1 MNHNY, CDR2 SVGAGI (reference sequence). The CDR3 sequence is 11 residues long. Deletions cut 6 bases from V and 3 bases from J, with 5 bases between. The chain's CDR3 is CASRRDTEAFF. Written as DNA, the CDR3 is TGTGCCAGCAGGAGGGACACTGAAGCTTTCTTT.

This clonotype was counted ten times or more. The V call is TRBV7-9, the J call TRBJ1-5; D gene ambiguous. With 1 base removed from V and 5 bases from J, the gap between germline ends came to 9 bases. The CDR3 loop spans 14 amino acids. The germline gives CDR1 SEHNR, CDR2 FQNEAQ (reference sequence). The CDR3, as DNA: TGTGCCAGCAGCTTAGAGTACCCCGATCAGCCCCAGCATTTT. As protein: CASSLEYPDQPQHF.

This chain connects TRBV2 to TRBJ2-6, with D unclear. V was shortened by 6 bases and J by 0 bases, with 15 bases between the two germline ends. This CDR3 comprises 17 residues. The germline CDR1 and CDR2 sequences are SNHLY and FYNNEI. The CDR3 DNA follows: TGTGCCAGCAGAATGGCACAAATCCTCTCTGGGGCCAACGTCCTGACTTTC. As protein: CASRMAQILSGANVLTF. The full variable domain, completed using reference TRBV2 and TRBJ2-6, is EPEVTQTPSHQVTQMGQEVILRCVPISNHLYFYWYRQILGQKVEFLVSFYNNEISEKSEIFDDQFSVERPDGSNFTLKIRSTKLEDSAMYFCASRMAQILSGANVLTFGAGSRLTVL.

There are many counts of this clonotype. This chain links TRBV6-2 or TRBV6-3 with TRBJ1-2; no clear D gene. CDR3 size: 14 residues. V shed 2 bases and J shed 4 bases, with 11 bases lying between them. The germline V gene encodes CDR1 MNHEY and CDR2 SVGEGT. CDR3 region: CASSYQRQSYGYTF. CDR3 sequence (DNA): TGTGCCAGCAGTTACCAGCGGCAGAGCTATGGCTACACCTTC.

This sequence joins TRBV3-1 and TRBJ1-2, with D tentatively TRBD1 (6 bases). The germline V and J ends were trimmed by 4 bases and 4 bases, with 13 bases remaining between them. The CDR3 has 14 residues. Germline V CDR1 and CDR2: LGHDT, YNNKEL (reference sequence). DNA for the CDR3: TGTGCCAGCAGCCCTACAAGACAGGCCTATGGCTACACCTTC. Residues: CASSPTRQAYGYTF.

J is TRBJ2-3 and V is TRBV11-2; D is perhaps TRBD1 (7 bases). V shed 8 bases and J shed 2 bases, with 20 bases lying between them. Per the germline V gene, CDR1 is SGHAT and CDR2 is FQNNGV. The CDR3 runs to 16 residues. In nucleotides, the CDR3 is TGTGCCAGCTCGTTAAACAGGGGAGGATTCACAGATACGCAGTATTTT. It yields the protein CASSLNRGGFTDTQYF. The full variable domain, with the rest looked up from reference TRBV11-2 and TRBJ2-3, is EAGVAQSPRYKIIEKRQSVAFWCNPISGHATLYWYQQILGQGPKLLIQFQNNGVVDDSQLPKDRFSAERLKGVDSTLKIQPAKLEDSAVYLCASSLNRGGFTDTQYFGPGTRLTVL.

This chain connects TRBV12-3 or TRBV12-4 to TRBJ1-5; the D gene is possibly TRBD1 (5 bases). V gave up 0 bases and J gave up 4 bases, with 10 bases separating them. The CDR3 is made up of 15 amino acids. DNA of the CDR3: TGTGCCAGCAGTTTAGCATCAGGGTGGAATCAGCCCCAGCATTTT. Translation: CASSLASGWNQPQHF.

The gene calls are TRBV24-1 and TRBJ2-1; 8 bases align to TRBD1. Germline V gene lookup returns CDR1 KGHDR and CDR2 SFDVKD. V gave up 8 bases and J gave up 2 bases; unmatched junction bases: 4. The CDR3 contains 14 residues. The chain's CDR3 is CATTGGETYNEQFF. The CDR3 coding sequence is TGTGCCACCACAGGGGGCGAAACCTACAATGAGCAGTTCTTC.

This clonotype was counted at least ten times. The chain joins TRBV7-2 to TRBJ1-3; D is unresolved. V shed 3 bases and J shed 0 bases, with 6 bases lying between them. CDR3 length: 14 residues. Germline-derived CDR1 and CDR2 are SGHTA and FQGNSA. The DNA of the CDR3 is TGTGCCAGCAGCTTGAGACTCTCTGGAAACACCATATATTTT. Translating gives CASSLRLSGNTIYF.